The entry below describes one T cell receptor (beta chain). The data stem from a study of blood T cell repertoires in COVID-19. Data came from immunoSEQ multiplex PCR; TCRdb stores just in-frame clones and leaves some out. This table holds approximately 250,000 clones, around 93% found once. Germline CDR1 SQVTM, CDR2 ANQGSEA. The CDR3 extends over 13 amino acids. The junction had 5 bases not matched to a gene; V was cut back by 4 bases and J by 6 bases. The clonotype comes from a man aged 40-49 years who had been exposed to COVID-19. Sequenced sample: PBMCs or T cells enriched from blood (not recorded which). The chain recombines TRBV29-1 with TRBJ1-2, with 10 bases that match TRBD1. The CDR3 nucleotides are TGCAGCGTTGGACAGGGGGCATTCGATGGCTACACCTTC. Its translation: CSVGQGAFDGYTF.